This T cell receptor (beta chain) was recovered during a study of T cells in Graves' hyperthyroidism and ophthalmopathy. CDR1 and CDR2 (germline): MNHEY, SVGAGI. Trimming took off 0 bases at V and 7 bases at J, with 13 bases between the two ends. There are 16 residues in the CDR3. The TCR beta CDR3 regions underwent amplification using RNA transcripts as the source. HTBI primers were the set used in a first-round RT-PCR of the TCR CDR3. Using its own MiXCR run on the multiplex PCR reads, TCRdb lists one record per CDR3 protein. In the table there are some 800,000 distinct CDR3 sequences, 35% to 40% of which are singletons. Graves' hyperthyroidism was deemed stable absent ophthalmopathy progression within 18 months. Diagnoses were made from clinical symptoms, serum measures (thyroxine and TRAb), thyroid ultrasound and orbital computed tomography. This clonotype was recorded a few times.

The chain couples TRBV6-5 to TRBJ1-6, with D unresolved. This receptor was taken from a man aged 18 to 29 with Graves' hyperthyroidism. Sequencing was performed on blood. The CDR3 is CASSYSTAETNSPLHF. The DNA of the CDR3 is TGTGCCAGCAGTTACTCAACGGCAGAGACCAATTCACCCCTCCACTTT.